This T cell receptor (beta chain) was recovered during a study of blood T cells in healthy people across ages. The overall study: Template switching recovered approximately one barcoded beta molecule for every two T cells.

This clonotype was recorded a few times. The individuals who served as donors were healthy Caucasians living in Russia, aged roughly 6 to 90. Extractions gave at least 5.5 micrograms of total RNA per sample. Deletions cut 7 bases from V and 8 bases from J, with 15 bases between. The germline gives CDR1 MDHEN, CDR2 SYDVKM. The CDR3 has 13 residues. Through a sample-barcoded 5' primer and a J-beta primer mix, a second PCR was run for roughly 6 to 11 cycles. The study obtained at least 3 million CDR3-containing paired-end reads from every sample. TCRdb passed the 5' RACE reads through MiXCR, listing each CDR3 protein once. This sample has roughly 1.4 million distinct CDR3 sequences, with approximately 59% found just once.

This TCR derives from a man between 18 and 35 years old in good health. This chain joins TRBV28 and TRBJ2-1, with D unresolved. Sequences were obtained from blood. CDR3 loop: CASTSRPLHEQFF. CDR3 nucleotides: TGTGCCAGCACCTCGCGGCCCCTCCATGAGCAGTTCTTC.